Within the sample, the clone carrying this T cell receptor beta chain is medium-sized. The protocol was immunoSEQ multiplex PCR, while the TCRdb copy is restricted to in-frame clones and leaves out a portion. The table includes about 20,000 clones, approximately 82% detected once. Described treatment: randomized to nivolumab then ipilimumab (arm A) or the reverse (arm B). The V end was cut by 5 bases, the J end by 3 bases, with 10 bases between. The germline V gene has CDR1 LNHDA and CDR2 SQIVND (reference sequence). CDR3 size: 14 residues. The data were taken from a study of sequential checkpoint blockade in melanoma.

The chain uses TRBV19 and TRBJ2-2, with TRBD1 as a possible D gene (7 bases). The source was CD8+ T cells sorted from blood (inferred from file names), collected from a patient given nivolumab and ipilimumab in sequence. The receptor was derived from a human donor with melanoma. The CDR3 here is CASSQGDYTGELFF. CDR3 nucleotide sequence: TGTGCCAGTAGTCAGGGGGACTACACCGGGGAGCTGTTTTTT.